A single sample is the source of the 29 T cell receptor beta chains below, sequenced in a study of blood T cell repertoires in COVID-19. TCRdb's copy holds only in-frame clones and misses some; the assay was immunoSEQ multiplex PCR. The repertoire holds about 130,000 clones, with roughly 90% as singletons. The sequenced material came from peripheral blood. The receptors were gathered from a man in his sixties with COVID-19, enrolled during active disease.

The rearrangement uses TRBV5-5 and TRBJ2-7, with TRBD1 matching 8 bases. Looked up from germline, CDR1 is SGHKS and CDR2 is YYEKEE (reference sequence). The ends lost 0 bases at V and 6 bases at J; junction bases unmatched: 5. CDR3 length: 14 amino acids. CDR3 amino acids: CASSLGDRNIEQYF. CDR3 nucleotides: TGTGCCAGCAGCTTGGGGGACAGGAACATCGAGCAGTACTTC.

V is TRBV7-2 and J is TRBJ2-1; 13 bases align to TRBD2. The germline CDR1 and CDR2 sequences are SGHTA and FQGNSA. This CDR3 is built from 16 residues. V lost 4 bases to trimming and J lost 8 bases; unmatched junction nucleotides: 8. CDR3 in amino acids: CASSSRLAGGIDEQFF. The CDR3 bases are TGTGCCAGCAGCTCTCGACTAGCGGGAGGAATCGATGAGCAGTTCTTC.

This chain joins TRBV12-3 or TRBV12-4 and TRBJ2-7; the D gene is possibly TRBD2 (6 bases). Trimming removed 2 bases from V and 7 bases from J, with 12 bases in between. The CDR3 has 13 residues. In DNA, the CDR3 is TGTGCCAGCAGTTTATTAGCGGCGGGGGAGCAGTACTTC. Protein product: CASSLLAAGEQYF.

The V call is TRBV3-1 (or the pseudogene TRBV3-2), the J call TRBJ1-2, with D unclear. This CDR3 has 14 amino acids. The ends were cut back, 3 bases at V and 3 bases at J, with 11 bases in the middle. The germline CDR1 and CDR2 sequences are LGHDT and YNNKEL (reference sequence). The CDR3, as DNA: TGTGCCAGCAGCCAGCGCACCCGATACTATGGCTACACCTTC. This translates into CASSQRTRYYGYTF.

The V and J genes are TRBV12-5 and TRBJ2-7; weak D call: TRBD1 (6 bases). The CDR3 extends over 16 amino acids. Germline CDR1 reads LGHNT; CDR2 reads FRNRAP. Between the trimmed V and J ends, which lost 4 bases and 2 bases, there was a span of 18 bases. CDR3 loop: CASGYQAGEYTYEQYF. The CDR3 coding sequence is TGTGCTAGTGGTTACCAGGCAGGGGAATATACCTACGAGCAGTACTTC. The complete variable domain, with remaining parts taken from reference TRBV12-5 and TRBJ2-7, reads DARVTQTPRHKVTEMGQEVTMRCQPILGHNTVFWYRQTMMQGLELLAYFRNRAPLDDSGMPKDRFSAEMPDATLATLKIQPSEPRDSAVYFCASGYQAGEYTYEQYFGPGTRLTVT.

This clone was observed a few times. The chain has TRBV6-5 and TRBJ2-2; tentatively, D is TRBD1 (6 bases). Germline V gene lookup returns CDR1 MNHEY and CDR2 SVGAGI. The CDR3 contains 14 residues. The V and J ends lost 5 bases and 2 bases respectively, with 9 bases between them. The CDR3 DNA reads TGTGCCAGCAGTACGGGACAAAACACCGGGGAGCTGTTTTTT. As protein: CASSTGQNTGELFF.

The genes are TRBV7-9 and TRBJ1-6; D gene uncertain. Trimming removed 3 bases from V and 5 bases from J, with 5 bases in between. Germline loops: CDR1 SEHNR, CDR2 FQNEAQ (reference sequence). This CDR3 has 13 amino acids. The CDR3 spells CASSFFNNSPLHF. CDR3 coding DNA: TGTGCCAGCAGCTTCTTTAATAATTCACCCCTCCACTTT.

The genes are TRBV23-1 and TRBJ2-4, with 9 bases lining up with TRBD1. TRBV23-1 is annotated as an ORF whose role is uncertain. Losses at the gene ends were 8 bases for V and 1 base for J; bases not matched to a gene: 0. The CDR3 loop spans 13 amino acids. CDR3 protein: CASGQGAKNIQYF. The CDR3 nucleotides read TGCGCCAGCGGACAGGGGGCCAAAAACATTCAGTACTTC.

The V gene is TRBV18, the J gene TRBJ1-6; D unclear. The germline gives CDR1 KGHSH, CDR2 LQKENI. V gave up 2 bases and J gave up 10 bases, with 15 bases separating them. This CDR3 contains 15 residues. The CDR3 nucleotides read TGTGCCAGCTCACCAACTGACGGGCGGGGATCACCCCTCCACTTT. Translation: CASSPTDGRGSPLHF.

The rearrangement uses TRBV6-1 and TRBJ2-7; 14 nucleotides agree with TRBD2. The CDR3 has 15 amino acids. J gave up 6 bases and V 3 bases, and 4 bases lay outside the gene matches. Germline CDR1 MNHNS, CDR2 SASEGT. CDR3: CASSDRLAGGIEQYF. Here the CDR3 DNA reads TGTGCCAGCAGTGACCGACTAGCGGGAGGGATCGAGCAGTACTTC.

The chain links TRBV2 to TRBJ2-1, with 8 bases lining up with TRBD1. After removal of 6 bases from V and 4 bases from J, the junction contained 8 bases not matched to a gene. CDR3 length: 15 amino acids. Looked up from germline, CDR1 is SNHLY and CDR2 is FYNNEI. As DNA, the CDR3 is TGTGCCAGCAGGCCCGGGACAGGATTTTACAATGAGCAGTTCTTC. Amino acids: CASRPGTGFYNEQFF.

The V and J genes are TRBV10-3 and TRBJ2-7, with 10 bases fitting TRBD1. Germline values: CDR1 ENHRY, CDR2 SYGVKD. CDR3 size: 14 residues. Trimming removed 6 bases from V and 4 bases from J; junction bases left unmatched: 6. The CDR3 coding sequence is TGTGCCATCAGGTCCGGGACAGGGGAATACGAGCAGTACTTC. Its translation: CAIRSGTGEYEQYF.

The count of this clone is one. The V call is TRBV10-1, the J call TRBJ2-7; D may be TRBD2 (6 bases). The V gene's germline CDR1 is WNHNN and CDR2 SYGVQD (reference sequence). The CDR3 runs to 12 residues. The V end lost 2 bases, the J end lost 8 bases, and 10 bases lay between the germline ends. In DNA form, the CDR3 reads TGCGCCAGCAGTGAGCTGGAGGGGAAGCAGTACTTC. It translates to CASSELEGKQYF.

The chain recombines TRBV11-2 with TRBJ2-1; TRBD2 matches at 7 bases. Germline CDR1 is SGHAT and CDR2 is FQNNGV. CDR3 length: 14 amino acids. With V trimmed by 1 base and J by 15 bases, 12 bases remained unmatched. This chain's CDR3 is CASSLVNWAGELFF. As DNA, the CDR3 is TGTGCCAGCAGCTTAGTTAATTGGGCGGGAGAACTGTTCTTC.

The chain couples TRBV11-3 to TRBJ2-1; D might be TRBD2 (5 bases). Per germline, CDR1 SGHNT and CDR2 YENEEA. The CDR3 extends over 14 amino acids. V shed 5 bases and J shed 13 bases, with 21 bases lying between them. CDR3 protein: CASSPDVGRPSQFF. CDR3 nucleotides: TGTGCCAGCAGCCCCGACGTGGGCAGACCTAGCCAGTTCTTC.

The rearrangement links TRBV5-1 to TRBJ2-7; TRBD1 is a possible D gene (6 bases). The V gene's germline CDR1 is SGHRS and CDR2 YFSETQ. This CDR3 has 14 amino acids. V gave up 2 bases and J gave up 1 base, with 10 bases separating them. CDR3 DNA: TGCGCCAGCAGCTTCGGGACACCATCCTACGAGCAGTACTTC. This encodes CASSFGTPSYEQYF.

The gene calls are TRBV19 and TRBJ1-5; a weak D match, TRBD1 (5 bases). V gave up 3 bases and J gave up 7 bases, with 19 bases separating them. This CDR3 is 16 amino acids long. Per the germline V gene, CDR1 is LNHDA and CDR2 is SQIVND (reference sequence). As DNA, the CDR3 is TGTGCCAGTAGTATTATGGGGCAGGGCTTTCGGCAGCCCCAGCATTTT. Amino acids: CASSIMGQGFRQPQHF. Full variable domain (outside the CDR3, taken from reference TRBV19 and TRBJ1-5): DGGITQSPKYLFRKEGQNVTLSCEQNLNHDAMYWYRQDPGQGLRLIYYSQIVNDFQKGDIAEGYSVSREKKESFPLTVTSAQKNPTAFYLCASSIMGQGFRQPQHFGDGTRLSIL.

In DNA form, the CDR3 reads TGTGCCAGCAGCGTAACCAGGGCAGGGGAGACCCAGTACTTC. Translation gives CASSVTRAGETQYF. This chain connects TRBV9 to TRBJ2-5, with D perhaps matching TRBD1 (5 bases). CDR1 is SGDLS, CDR2 YYNGEE, per germline. The CDR3 is 14 residues long. With 1 base removed from V and 5 bases from J, the gap between germline ends came to 12 bases. The variable domain in full, completed from reference TRBV9 and TRBJ2-5, reads DSGVTQTPKHLITATGQRVTLRCSPRSGDLSVYWYQQSLDQGLQFLIQYYNGEERAKGNILERFSAQQFPDLHSELNLSSLELGDSALYFCASSVTRAGETQYFGPGTRLLVL.

The chain is built from TRBV30 and TRBJ2-4; maybe TRBD2 (5 bases). The CDR3 spans 16 residues. The germline CDR1 and CDR2 sequences are GTSNPN and SVGIG (reference sequence). V lost 3 bases to trimming and J lost 0 bases, with 15 bases between them. This CDR3 is CAWSLGLREAKNIQYF. The CDR3, as DNA: TGTGCCTGGAGCCTCGGACTCCGAGAAGCCAAAAACATTCAGTACTTC.

V usage is TRBV7-2 and J usage is TRBJ1-2, with D tentatively TRBD1 (5 bases). CDR1 is SGHTA and CDR2 is FQGNSA in the germline V gene. V lost 0 bases to trimming and J lost 2 bases, with 13 bases between them. This CDR3 region has 16 residues. CDR3 DNA: TGTGCCAGCAGCTTAGCGTCGGCAGGGTTAAACTATGGCTACACCTTC. Its protein product is CASSLASAGLNYGYTF.

The gene calls are TRBV6-5 and TRBJ1-4; maybe TRBD1 (5 bases). V lost 0 bases and J lost 8, with 13 bases in between. From germline, CDR1 is MNHEY and CDR2 SVGAGI. The CDR3 totals 15 residues. The CDR3 bases are TGTGCCAGCAGTTACTCGCGCAGGGCTGACGAAAAACTGTTTTTT. Translation: CASSYSRRADEKLFF.

The chain joins TRBV7-2 to TRBJ1-1; the D is unclear. The CDR3 covers 13 residues. Per the germline V gene, CDR1 is SGHTA and CDR2 is FQGNSA. The ends were cut back, 1 base at V and 8 bases at J, with 11 bases in the middle. CDR3 bases: TGTGCCAGCAGCTTAGGTGTGCAGGCGGAAGCTTTCTTT. As protein: CASSLGVQAEAFF.

This clone was counted a few times. Other DNA sequences in the same sample also yield this CDR3. The chain links TRBV20-1 to TRBJ1-2; D possibly corresponds to TRBD1 (5 bases). From germline, CDR1 is DFQATT and CDR2 SNEGSKA (reference sequence). V was trimmed by 3 bases and J by 7 bases, leaving 6 bases between them. This CDR3 contains 10 residues. The CDR3 bases are TGCAGTGCTAGGGGGGGTGGCTACACCTTC. This encodes CSARGGGYTF.

The chain carries TRBV24-1 and TRBJ2-3; tentative D call: TRBD2 (6 bases). CDR3 size: 15 residues. Germline V gene lookup returns CDR1 KGHDR and CDR2 SFDVKD. Trimming left V 3 bases short and J 2 bases short, with 11 bases between. For the CDR3, the DNA is TGTGCCACCAGTGATATCGGGACTTTCACAGATACGCAGTATTTT. As protein: CATSDIGTFTDTQYF.

CDR3 sequence reads: CASSSGQRPNEAFF. The CDR3 DNA follows: TGTGCCAGTAGTTCTGGACAGCGTCCGAATGAAGCTTTCTTT. V and J are TRBV19 and TRBJ1-1; D is possibly TRBD1 (6 bases). The CDR3 consists of 14 residues. With 5 bases removed from V and 7 bases from J, the gap between germline ends came to 17 bases. From germline, CDR1 is LNHDA and CDR2 SQIVND (reference sequence).

Worth noting for this clone: An end of the junction does not agree with germline; a read error may underlie this. This chain uses TRBV6-1 with TRBJ1-4; 9 positions match TRBD1. In germline, CDR1 is MNHNS, CDR2 SASEGT. This CDR3 contains 14 residues. The CDR3 is CASSEDRGSEKLFF. In DNA form, the CDR3 reads TGTGCCAGCAGCGAAGACAGGGGGAGTGAAAAACTGTTTTTT.

The chain carries TRBV5-1 and TRBJ2-1; D gene unclear. Germline CDR1 and CDR2: SGHRS and YFSETQ. V lost 6 bases and J 5 bases, leaving 12 bases between the germline ends. The CDR3 covers 13 residues. CDR3: CASNFGGDNEQFF. The DNA for the CDR3 is TGCGCCAGCAACTTCGGCGGAGACAATGAGCAGTTCTTC.

This CDR3 reads CASSLAIRGPGEDTEAFF. CDR3 DNA sequence: TGCGCCAGCAGCTTGGCTATCAGGGGGCCGGGTGAAGACACTGAAGCTTTCTTT. The rearrangement links TRBV5-1 to TRBJ1-1; 8 bases line up with TRBD1. The J segment lost 3 bases and the V segment lost 0 bases, leaving 13 bases of the junction unmatched. Germline V CDR1 and CDR2: SGHRS, YFSETQ. The CDR3 spans 18 residues.

The gene calls are TRBV6-5 and TRBJ2-3, with 10 bases lining up with TRBD2. Per germline, CDR1 MNHEY and CDR2 SVGAGI. The CDR3 extends over 13 amino acids. Trimming removed 4 bases from V and 5 bases from J; junction bases left unmatched: 0. CDR3 sequence (DNA): TGTGCCAGCAGTTCTAGCGGGAGAGATACGCAGTATTTT. Translating it yields CASSSSGRDTQYF.